This T cell receptor beta chain emerged from a study of shared clonotypes between healthy human individuals. Study-level points and caveats: Among donors, sharing of clonotypes was expected to be affected by sequencing depth.

Among the donors, all were Caucasian adults who lived in Nashville, Tennessee. About this clone itself: The antigen remains undetermined.

Replicate PCRs were loaded with approximately 310 ng DNA from unsorted PBMC, some 30,000 T cell genomes. TCRdb's copy holds only in-frame clones and misses some; the assay was immunoSEQ multiplex PCR. Among around 510,000 clones listed, roughly 79% were seen once. The source of this sequence is a woman aged 40 to 50 in good health. Some clones in this sample may be carry-over from other donors' samples. Sequencing input: PBMCs.

CDR3 DNA: TGTGCCAGCAGCTTATCAGGGACCAATTCACCCCTCCACTTT. This translates into CASSLSGTNSPLHF. The chain is built from TRBV7-9 and TRBJ1-6; maybe TRBD1 (5 bases). Germline lookup yields CDR1 SEHNR and CDR2 FQNEAQ (reference sequence). The CDR3 is 14 amino acids. The V and J ends lost 2 bases and 7 bases respectively, with 9 bases between them.